Below, one TCR beta chain is given with its context. The data stem from a study of blood T cell repertoires in COVID-19. The data were produced by immunoSEQ multiplex PCR, yet TCRdb's version contains in-frame clones alone and is incomplete. Of roughly 320,000 clones listed, 70% to 90% were seen once; the top ten hold 1% to 1.5%. This CDR3 contains 14 residues. Germline CDR1 and CDR2: KGHSH and LQKENI. The germline V and J ends were trimmed by 2 bases and 6 bases, with 8 bases remaining between them. Sequences were obtained from peripheral blood. V and J are TRBV18 and TRBJ1-6; D might be TRBD1 (6 bases). The receptor comes from a man between 65 and 79 years old with acute or convalescent COVID-19. Here the CDR3 DNA reads TGTGCCAGCTCACCAGGGACACCTAATTCACCCCTCCACTTT. This gives the protein CASSPGTPNSPLHF.